The rows below give T cell receptor beta chains drawn from one sample of a study of OX40 agonist ivuxolimab in advanced cancers. Produced via immunoSEQ multiplex PCR; TCRdb's table is partial and in-frame only. This repertoire shows tens of thousands of clones, 65% to 90% found once; its top ten account for roughly 2.1%. The sample in question was CD4+ or CD8+ T cells sorted from blood, obtained in a trial of the OX40 agonist ivuxolimab. The receptors shown here come from an adult with an advanced solid tumor such as melanoma, head and neck, liver or kidney cancer. CDR3s include the opening cysteine and the closing phenylalanine or tryptophan. Fields, in order: V gene, J gene, clone size, D gene, CDR3 DNA, CDR3 protein. The D gene is left open where the match is weak. Expanded clones are given a class, and other clones once, few, many or no size at all.

TRBV2	TRBJ1-2	.	.	TGTGCCAGCAGTGTAGGCAGGTCCGATGGCTACACCTTC	CASSVGRSDGYTF
TRBV7-9	TRBJ2-7	.	TRBD2	TGTGCCAGCAGCTTATCGGGAGGCGAGCAGTACTTC	CASSLSGGEQYF
TRBV6-5	TRBJ2-7	.	.	TGTGCCAGCAGTTACTCTCAGGGGCAGGGATCCTACGAGCAGTACTTC	CASSYSQGQGSYEQYF
TRBV10-2	TRBJ2-3	.	TRBD2	TGCGCCAGCAGTGATTGGGCGGGACTAAGCACAGATACGCAGTATTTT	CASSDWAGLSTDTQYF
TRBV28	TRBJ2-2	.	TRBD1	TGTGCCAGCAAGCCCGGAGGACAGGGGCACACCGGGGAGCTGTTTTTT	CASKPGGQGHTGELFF
TRBV6-6	TRBJ2-1	.	.	TGTGCCAGCAGTCGGCAGGGAAACAATGAGCAGTTCTTC	CASSRQGNNEQFF
TRBV11-3	TRBJ1-2	.	.	TGTGCCAGCAGCTTATCACCGAACTATGGCTACACCTTC	CASSLSPNYGYTF
TRBV5-4	TRBJ2-7	.	TRBD1	TGTGCCAGCAGCAATCCGGGACAGAGTTTTCCCCCCTACGAGCAGTACTTC	CASSNPGQSFPPYEQYF
TRBV7-9	TRBJ2-3	.	TRBD2	TGTGCCAGCAGCTTAGAAGAGACTAGCTCCGATACGCAGTATTTT	CASSLEETSSDTQYF
TRBV5-4	TRBJ2-5	once	TRBD1	TGTGCCAGCAGCTCCCGGACAGGGGGCGAAGAGACCCAGTACTTC	CASSSRTGGEETQYF
TRBV7-6	TRBJ2-1	.	TRBD1	TGTGCCAGCAGCTTAGCGCTTCAAGGGACAGGGTCCTACAATGAGCAGTTCTTC	CASSLALQGTGSYNEQFF
TRBV6-5	TRBJ1-5	once	.	TGTGCCAGCAGTCAGAACAGAAATCAGCCCCAGCATTTT	CASSQNRNQPQHF
TRBV30	TRBJ2-3	.	TRBD1	TGTGCCTGGAGTGTACAGGGGGATACGCAGTATTTT	CAWSVQGDTQYF
TRBV5-1	TRBJ2-5	.	TRBD1	TGCGCCAGCAGCTTGGTTCTGGGGCGGACAGGGGAGGAGACCCAGTACTTC	CASSLVLGRTGEETQYF
TRBV29-1	TRBJ1-4	once	.	TGCAGCGTAGGCTTGGAACCGGGAAATGAAAAACTGTTTTTT	CSVGLEPGNEKLFF
TRBV6-5	TRBJ2-2	once	.	TGTGCCAGCAGTTTCTCGGGACTGAACACCGGGGAGCTGTTTTTT	CASSFSGLNTGELFF
TRBV10-2	TRBJ2-7	.	TRBD1	TGCGCCAGCACCGGACAGGAGAGCTCCTACGAGCAGTACTTC	CASTGQESSYEQYF
TRBV5-1	TRBJ2-1	.	TRBD2	TGCGCCAGCAGCTTGAAAGGGGCTCTGGGGCTAGCGGGAGCCCATGAGCAGTTCTTC	CASSLKGALGLAGAHEQFF
TRBV6-6	TRBJ2-1	few	TRBD2	TGTGCCAGCAGAAGCGGGAGCTCCTACAATGAGCAGTTCTTC	CASRSGSSYNEQFF
TRBV6-1	TRBJ2-5	.	TRBD2	TGTGCCAGCAGTGAGGGACGGGGAGGGGAGACCCAGTACTTC	CASSEGRGGETQYF
TRBV27	TRBJ2-6	.	.	TGTGCCAGCAGTTTCGCCTCTGGGGCCAACGTCCTGACTTTC	CASSFASGANVLTF
TRBV29-1	TRBJ2-1	.	.	TGCAGCTTAAGACAGGGGACTAATTCTTTCCTTCCTAATGAGCAGTTCTTC	CSLRQGTNSFLPNEQFF
TRBV6-1	TRBJ1-5	.	TRBD1	TGTGCCAGCAGTGAAGCCAGGGGGAATAAGCCCCAGCATTTT	CASSEARGNKPQHF